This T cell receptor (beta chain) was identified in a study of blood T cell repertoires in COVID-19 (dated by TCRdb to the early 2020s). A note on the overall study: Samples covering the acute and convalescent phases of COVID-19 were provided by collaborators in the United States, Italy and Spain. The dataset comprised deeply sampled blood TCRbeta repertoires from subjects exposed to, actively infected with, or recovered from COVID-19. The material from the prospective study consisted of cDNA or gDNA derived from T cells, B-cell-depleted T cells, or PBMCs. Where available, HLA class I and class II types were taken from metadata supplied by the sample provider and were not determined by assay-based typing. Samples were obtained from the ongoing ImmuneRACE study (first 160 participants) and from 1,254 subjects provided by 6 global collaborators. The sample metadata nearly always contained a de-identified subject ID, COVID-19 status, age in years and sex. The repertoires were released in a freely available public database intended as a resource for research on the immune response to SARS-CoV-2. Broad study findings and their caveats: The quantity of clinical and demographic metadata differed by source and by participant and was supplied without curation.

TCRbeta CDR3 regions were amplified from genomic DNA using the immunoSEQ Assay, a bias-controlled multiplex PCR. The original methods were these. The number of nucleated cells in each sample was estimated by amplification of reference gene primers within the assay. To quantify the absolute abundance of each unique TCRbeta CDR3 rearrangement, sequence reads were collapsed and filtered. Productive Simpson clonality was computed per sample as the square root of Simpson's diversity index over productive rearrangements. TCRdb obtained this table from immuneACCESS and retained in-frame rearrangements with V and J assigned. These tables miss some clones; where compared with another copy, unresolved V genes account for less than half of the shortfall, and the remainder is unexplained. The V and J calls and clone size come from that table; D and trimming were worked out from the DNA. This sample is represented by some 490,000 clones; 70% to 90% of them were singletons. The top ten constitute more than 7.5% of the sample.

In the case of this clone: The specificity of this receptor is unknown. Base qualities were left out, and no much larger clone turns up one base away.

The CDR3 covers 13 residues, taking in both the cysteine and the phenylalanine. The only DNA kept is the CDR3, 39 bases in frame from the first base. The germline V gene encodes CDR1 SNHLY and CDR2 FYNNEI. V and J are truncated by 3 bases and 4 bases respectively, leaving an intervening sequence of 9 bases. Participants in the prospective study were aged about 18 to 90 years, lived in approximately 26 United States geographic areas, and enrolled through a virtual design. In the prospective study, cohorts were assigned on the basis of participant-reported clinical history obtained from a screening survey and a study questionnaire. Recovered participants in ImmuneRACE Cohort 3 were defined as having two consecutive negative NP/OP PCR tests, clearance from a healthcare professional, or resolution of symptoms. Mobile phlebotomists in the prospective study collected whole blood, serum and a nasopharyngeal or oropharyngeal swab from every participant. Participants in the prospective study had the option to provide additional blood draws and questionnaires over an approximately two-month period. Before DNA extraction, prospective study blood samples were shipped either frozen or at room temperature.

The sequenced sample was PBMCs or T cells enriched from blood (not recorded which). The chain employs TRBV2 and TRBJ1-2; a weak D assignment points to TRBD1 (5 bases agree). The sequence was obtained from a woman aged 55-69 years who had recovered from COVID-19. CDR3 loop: CASSEGGTYGYTF. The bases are TGTGCCAGCAGTGAGGGAGGGACCTATGGCTACACCTTC. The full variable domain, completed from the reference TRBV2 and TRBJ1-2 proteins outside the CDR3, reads EPEVTQTPSHQVTQMGQEVILRCVPISNHLYFYWYRQILGQKVEFLVSFYNNEISEKSEIFDDQFSVERPDGSNFTLKIRSTKLEDSAMYFCASSEGGTYGYTFGSGTRLTVV.